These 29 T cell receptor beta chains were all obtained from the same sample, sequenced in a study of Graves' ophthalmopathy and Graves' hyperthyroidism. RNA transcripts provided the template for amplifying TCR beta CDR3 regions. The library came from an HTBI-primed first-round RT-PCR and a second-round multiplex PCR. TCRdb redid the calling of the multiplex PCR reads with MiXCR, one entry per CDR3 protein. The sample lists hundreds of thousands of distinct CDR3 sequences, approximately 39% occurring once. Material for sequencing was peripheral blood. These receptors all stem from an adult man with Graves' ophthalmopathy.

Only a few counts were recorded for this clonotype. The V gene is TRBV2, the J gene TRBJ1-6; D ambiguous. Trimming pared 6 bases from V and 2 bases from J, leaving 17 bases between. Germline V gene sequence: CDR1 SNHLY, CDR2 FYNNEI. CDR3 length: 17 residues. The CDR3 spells CASSQDTSGTYNSPLHF. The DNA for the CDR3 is TGTGCCAGCAGCCAAGACACCTCCGGGACCTATAATTCACCCCTCCACTTT.

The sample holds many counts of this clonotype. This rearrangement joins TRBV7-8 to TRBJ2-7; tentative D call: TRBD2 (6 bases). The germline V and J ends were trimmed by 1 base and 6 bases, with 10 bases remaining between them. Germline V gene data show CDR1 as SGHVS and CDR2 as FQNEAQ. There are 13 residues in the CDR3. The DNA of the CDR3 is TGTGCCAGCAGCTTAGACGGGAGTGGCGAGCAGTACTTC. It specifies CASSLDGSGEQYF.

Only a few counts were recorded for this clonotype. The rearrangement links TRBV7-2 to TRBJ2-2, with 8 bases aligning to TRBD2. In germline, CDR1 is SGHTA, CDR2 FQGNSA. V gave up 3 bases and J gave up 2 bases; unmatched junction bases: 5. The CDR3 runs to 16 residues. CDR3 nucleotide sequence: TGTGCCAGCAGCTTTGCGGGGGGCTCCAACACCGGGGAGCTGTTTTTT. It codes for CASSFAGGSNTGELFF.

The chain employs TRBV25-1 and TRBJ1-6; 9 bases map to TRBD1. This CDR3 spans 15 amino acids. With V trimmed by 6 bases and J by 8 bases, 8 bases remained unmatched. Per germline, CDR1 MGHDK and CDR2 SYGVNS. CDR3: CASRDLGQGYSPLHF. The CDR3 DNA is TGTGCCAGCAGAGATTTGGGACAGGGCTATTCACCCCTCCACTTT.

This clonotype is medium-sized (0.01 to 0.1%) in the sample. Here the CDR3 DNA reads TGTGCCAGCACAGCGCTACAGGGGGAAGGGGGCTACACCTTC. It yields the protein CASTALQGEGGYTF. The J gene is TRBJ1-2, the V gene TRBV7-9; 8 positions match TRBD1. The CDR3 totals 14 residues. V lost 7 bases, J lost 8 bases, and 12 bases stayed unmatched. Germline V gene lookup returns CDR1 SEHNR and CDR2 FQNEAQ (reference sequence).

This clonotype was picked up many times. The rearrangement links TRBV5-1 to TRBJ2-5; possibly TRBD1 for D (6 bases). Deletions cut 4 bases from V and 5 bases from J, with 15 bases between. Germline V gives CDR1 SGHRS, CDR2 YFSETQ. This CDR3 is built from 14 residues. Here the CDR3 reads CASSIGQNFETQYF. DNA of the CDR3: TGCGCCAGCAGCATCGGACAGAACTTCGAGACCCAGTACTTC.

The CDR3 loop is CASNNRGNEQYF. The DNA for the CDR3 is TGTGCCAGCAATAACAGGGGGAACGAGCAGTACTTC. This rearrangement joins TRBV4-2 to TRBJ2-7; 8 nucleotides agree with TRBD1. This CDR3 has 12 amino acids. Germline CDR1 and CDR2: LGHNA and YNFKEQ. With V trimmed by 7 bases and J by 5 bases, 4 bases remained unmatched.

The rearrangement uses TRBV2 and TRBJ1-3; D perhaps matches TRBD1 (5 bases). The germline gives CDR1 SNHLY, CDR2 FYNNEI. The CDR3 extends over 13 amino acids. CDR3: CASVTGAGNTIYF. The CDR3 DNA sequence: TGTGCTAGTGTTACAGGAGCTGGAAACACCATATATTTT.

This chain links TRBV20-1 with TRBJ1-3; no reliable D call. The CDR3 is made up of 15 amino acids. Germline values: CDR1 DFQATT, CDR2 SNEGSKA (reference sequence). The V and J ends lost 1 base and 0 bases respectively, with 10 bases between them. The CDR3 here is CSARAGVSSGNTIYF. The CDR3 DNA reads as TGCAGTGCTAGAGCGGGTGTAAGCTCTGGAAACACCATATATTTT.

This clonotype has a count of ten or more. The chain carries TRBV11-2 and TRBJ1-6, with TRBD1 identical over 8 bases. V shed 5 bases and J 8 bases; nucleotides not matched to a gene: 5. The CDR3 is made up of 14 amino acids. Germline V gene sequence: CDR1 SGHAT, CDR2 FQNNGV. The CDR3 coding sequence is TGTGCCAGCAGCCGACAGGGGTTTGATTCACCCCTCCACTTT. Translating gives CASSRQGFDSPLHF.

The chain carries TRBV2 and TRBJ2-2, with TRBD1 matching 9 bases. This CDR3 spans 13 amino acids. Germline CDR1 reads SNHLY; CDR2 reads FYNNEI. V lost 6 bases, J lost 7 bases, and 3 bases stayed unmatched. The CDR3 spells CASSGQGHGELFF. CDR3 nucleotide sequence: TGTGCCAGCAGCGGACAGGGGCACGGGGAGCTGTTTTTT.

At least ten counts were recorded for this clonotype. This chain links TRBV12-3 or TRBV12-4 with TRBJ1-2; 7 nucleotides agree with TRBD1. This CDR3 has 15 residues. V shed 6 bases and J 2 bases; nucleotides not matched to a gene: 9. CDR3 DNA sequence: TGTGCCAGCAGCCCTTCGGGACAGAGAAACTATGGCTACACCTTC. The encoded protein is CASSPSGQRNYGYTF.

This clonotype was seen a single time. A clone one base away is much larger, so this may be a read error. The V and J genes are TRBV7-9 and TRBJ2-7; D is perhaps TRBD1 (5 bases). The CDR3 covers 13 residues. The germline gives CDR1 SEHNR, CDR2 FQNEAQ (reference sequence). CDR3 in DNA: TGTGCCAGCAGCTTAGAGGCAGGGTACGGGCAGTACTTC. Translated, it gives CASSLEAGYGQYF.

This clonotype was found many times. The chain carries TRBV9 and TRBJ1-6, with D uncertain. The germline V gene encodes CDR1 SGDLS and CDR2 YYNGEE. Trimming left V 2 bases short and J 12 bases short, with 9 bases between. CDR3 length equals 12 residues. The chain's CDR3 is CASSVAMGPLHF. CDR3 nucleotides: TGTGCCAGCAGCGTCGCTATGGGACCCCTCCACTTT.

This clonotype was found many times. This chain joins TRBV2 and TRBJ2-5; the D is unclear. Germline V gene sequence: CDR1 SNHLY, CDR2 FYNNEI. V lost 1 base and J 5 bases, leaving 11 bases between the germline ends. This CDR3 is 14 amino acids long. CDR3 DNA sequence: TGTGCCAGCAGTGAAGGTCCTTCCGTCGAGACCCAGTACTTC. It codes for CASSEGPSVETQYF.

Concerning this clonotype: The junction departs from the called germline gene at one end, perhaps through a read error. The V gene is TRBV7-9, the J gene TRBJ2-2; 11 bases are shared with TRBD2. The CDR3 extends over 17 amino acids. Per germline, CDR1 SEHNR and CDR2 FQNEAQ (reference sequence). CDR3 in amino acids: CAGSLAVLAGGTGELFF. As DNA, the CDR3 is TGTGCCGGCAGCTTAGCCGTGCTAGCGGGAGGCACCGGGGAGCTGTTTTTT.

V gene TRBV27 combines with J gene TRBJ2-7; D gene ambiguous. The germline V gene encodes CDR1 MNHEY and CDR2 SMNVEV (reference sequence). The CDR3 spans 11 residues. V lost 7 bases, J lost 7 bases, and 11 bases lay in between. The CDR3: CASNNLGEQYF. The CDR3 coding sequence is TGTGCCAGCAATAACCTGGGGGAGCAGTACTTC.

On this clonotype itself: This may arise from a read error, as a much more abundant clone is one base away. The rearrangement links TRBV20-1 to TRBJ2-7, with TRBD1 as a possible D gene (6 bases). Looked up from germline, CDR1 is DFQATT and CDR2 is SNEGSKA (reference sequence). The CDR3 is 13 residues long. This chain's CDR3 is CCAFNRVAYEQYF. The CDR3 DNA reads TGCTGTGCTTTTAACAGGGTTGCCTACGAGCAGTACTTC.

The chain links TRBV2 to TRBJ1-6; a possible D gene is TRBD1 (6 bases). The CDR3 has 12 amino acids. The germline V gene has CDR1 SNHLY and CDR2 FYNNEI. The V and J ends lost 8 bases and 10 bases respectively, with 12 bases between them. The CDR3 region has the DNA TGTGCCAGCCAGGGGCGGAGGTCACCCCTCCACTTT. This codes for CASQGRRSPLHF.

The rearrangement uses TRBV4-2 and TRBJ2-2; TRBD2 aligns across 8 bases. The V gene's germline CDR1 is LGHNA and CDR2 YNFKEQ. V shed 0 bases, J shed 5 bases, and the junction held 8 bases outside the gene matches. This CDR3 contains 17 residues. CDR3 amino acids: CASSQDRAGGGTGELFF. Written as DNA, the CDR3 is TGTGCCAGCAGCCAAGACCGTGCGGGGGGCGGTACCGGGGAGCTGTTTTTT.

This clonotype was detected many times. The CDR3 nucleotides read TGCGCCAGCAGCTTTGCGGGGGGAGAGACCCAGTACTTC. It specifies CASSFAGGETQYF. The chain couples TRBV5-1 to TRBJ2-5, with 8 bases matching TRBD2. This CDR3 is built from 13 residues. Trimming cost V 2 bases and J 4 bases; bases outside gene matches: 1. The V gene's germline CDR1 is SGHRS and CDR2 YFSETQ.

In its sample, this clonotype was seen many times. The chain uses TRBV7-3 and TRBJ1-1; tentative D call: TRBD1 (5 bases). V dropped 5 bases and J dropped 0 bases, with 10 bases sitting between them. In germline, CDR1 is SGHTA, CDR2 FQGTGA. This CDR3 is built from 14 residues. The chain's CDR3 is CASSLEGMNTEAFF. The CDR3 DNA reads TGTGCCAGCAGCCTTGAGGGGATGAACACTGAAGCTTTCTTT.

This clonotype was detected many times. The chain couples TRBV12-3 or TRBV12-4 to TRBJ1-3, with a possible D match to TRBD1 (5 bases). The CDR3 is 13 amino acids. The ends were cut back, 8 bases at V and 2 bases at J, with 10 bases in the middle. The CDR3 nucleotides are TGTGCCAGCTCGGGGGAGGCTGGAAACACCATATATTTT. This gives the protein CASSGEAGNTIYF.

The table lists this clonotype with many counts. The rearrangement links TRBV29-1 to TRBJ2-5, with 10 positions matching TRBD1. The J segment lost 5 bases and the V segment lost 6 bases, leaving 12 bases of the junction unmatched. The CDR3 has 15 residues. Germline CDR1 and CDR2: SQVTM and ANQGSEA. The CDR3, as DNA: TGCAGCGTGGAGGGGACAGGGGACAGGACGGAGACCCAGTACTTC. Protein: CSVEGTGDRTETQYF.

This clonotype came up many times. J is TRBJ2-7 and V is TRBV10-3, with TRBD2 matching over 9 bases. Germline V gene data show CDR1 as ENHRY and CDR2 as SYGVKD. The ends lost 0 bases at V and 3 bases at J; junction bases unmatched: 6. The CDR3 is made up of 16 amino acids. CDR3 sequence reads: CAISESLSGRIYEQYF. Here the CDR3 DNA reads TGTGCCATCAGTGAGTCGTTAAGCGGGAGGATCTACGAGCAGTACTTC.

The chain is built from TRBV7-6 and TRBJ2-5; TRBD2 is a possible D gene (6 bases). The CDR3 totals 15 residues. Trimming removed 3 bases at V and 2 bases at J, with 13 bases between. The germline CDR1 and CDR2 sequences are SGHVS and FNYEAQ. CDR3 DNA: TGTGCCAGCAGCTTTGGGGGGAGTCGGCAAGAGACCCAGTACTTC. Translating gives CASSFGGSRQETQYF.

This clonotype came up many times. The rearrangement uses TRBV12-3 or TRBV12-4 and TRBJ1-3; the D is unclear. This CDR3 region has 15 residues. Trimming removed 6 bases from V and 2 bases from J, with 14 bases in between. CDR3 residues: CASRPDQFTGNTIYF. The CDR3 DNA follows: TGTGCCAGCAGACCGGACCAATTCACTGGAAACACCATATATTTT.

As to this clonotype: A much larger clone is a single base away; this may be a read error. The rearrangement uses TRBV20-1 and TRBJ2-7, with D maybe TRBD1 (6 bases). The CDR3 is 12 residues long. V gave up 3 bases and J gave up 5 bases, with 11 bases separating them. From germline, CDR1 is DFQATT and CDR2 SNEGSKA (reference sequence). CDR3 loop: CSARTGNNEQYF. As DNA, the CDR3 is TGCAGTGCTAGGACAGGTAACAACGAGCAGTACTTC.

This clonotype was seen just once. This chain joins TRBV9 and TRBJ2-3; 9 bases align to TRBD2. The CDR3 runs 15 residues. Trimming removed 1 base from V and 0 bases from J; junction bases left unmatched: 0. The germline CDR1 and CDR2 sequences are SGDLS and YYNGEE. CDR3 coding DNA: TGTGCCAGCAGCGTACTAGCGGGGAGCACAGATACGCAGTATTTT. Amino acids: CASSVLAGSTDTQYF.